The T cell receptor beta chain described here comes from a study of PD-1 blockade in classical Hodgkin lymphoma (dated by TCRdb to the early 2020s). Looking at the study overall: Nivolumab dosing was 3 mg/kg intravenously every 2 weeks, continuing until either disease progression or unacceptable toxicity. The study used CyTOF and TCR beta sequencing to define a peripheral blood immune signature of response to PD-1 blockade in classical Hodgkin lymphoma. General findings and caveats noted by the study authors: Baseline TCR diversity was reported to be lower in newly diagnosed patients than in healthy donors and to be lower still in relapsed/refractory patients. By C4D1, a significant rise was seen in CD4+ TCR diversity but not in CD8+ TCR diversity (p=0.0027 vs p=0.16), and the rise was most apparent among complete responders (p=0.02). Diversity was lower in patients who began nivolumab less than 1 year after ASCT, so these patients were left out of later analyses to avoid confounding by immune reconstitution. Trial patients with a complete response had baseline diversity similar to that of newly diagnosed patients, while partial responders and progressors had significantly lower diversity. The study was limited to a single clinical trial cohort, and causes of repertoire differences, possibly disease activity or prior therapy, remained undefined.

Remarks on this clone: The specificity of this receptor is unknown. Base qualities are not at hand, and no much larger clone is one base apart.

Read against the paper, the sample's time point label means: cycle 1 day 1 (C1D1), immediately before nivolumab initiation. Relapse after autologous stem cell transplantation had occurred in all trial patients, and cohorts A, B and C were distinguished by prior brentuximab vedotin exposure. The trial cohort included 50 to 60 patients with relapsed/refractory classical Hodgkin lymphoma, and each patient had a best overall response of complete response, partial response or progressive disease. Trial patients were treated with single-agent nivolumab in the multi-cohort phase II CheckMate 205 trial. An independent review committee assessed best overall response by applying the 2007 International Working Group response criteria. Trial PBMCs were obtained immediately prior to nivolumab initiation (C1D1) and on therapy at cycle 2 day 1 and cycle 4 day 1. Peripheral blood was collected in 8 mL Vacutainer Cell Preparation Tubes, from which PBMCs were isolated by centrifugation and then cryopreserved.

Genomic DNA was extracted with the Qiagen DNeasy kit from unsorted PBMCs and from negatively selected CD4+ and CD8+ fractions. TCR beta CDR3 regions were amplified by immunoSEQ multiplex PCR using primers annealing to V and J segments. A synthetic immune receptor repertoire was used to minimize amplification bias, and any residual bias was removed computationally once sequencing was done. On the authors' methods: Custom Python scripts were used to quantify repertoire diversity as the Shannon entropy index. Unsorted, CD4+ and CD8+ repertoires were analyzed separately, except for combined analyses in which CD4+ and CD8+ sequences were merged in silico. A clone was considered expanded if an increase in frequency of at least 2-fold after treatment relative to C1D1 was found, and a pseudocount of 0.5 was applied to clones undetected at baseline. Singleton clones were defined as clones with 0 or 1 copy at C1D1, and non-singleton clones were defined as clones with 2 or more copies. Clones expanded in unsorted samples were labelled as CD4+, CD8+ or unknown by matching protein sequences in sorted samples from the same patient. Wilcoxon tests on paired samples were used to test changes in diversity from C1D1 to C4D1. Held by TCRdb, this immuneACCESS table contains in-frame sequences only and omits some clones. Under half of the omission traces to an unresolved V gene where checked; the cause of the rest is unknown. V, J and clone size reflect that table, while D and trimming were determined from the DNA. A total of roughly 40,000 clones appear in this sample, over 80% of them only once. Of the sample, 9% is held by the ten largest clones.

As encoded in the germline V gene (reference sequence), CDR1 is SEHNR while CDR2 is FQNEAQ. Germline trimming: 5 bases from V, 1 base from J; junction bases outside gene matches: 4. There are 16 amino acids in the CDR3, from cysteine to phenylalanine inclusive. Only the CDR3 part of the read is kept: 48 bases, read in frame from the first base. The receptor chain draws on TRBV7-9 and TRBJ2-3; TRBD2 fits 12 bases in the junction. Material: peripheral blood mononuclear cells (PBMCs), obtained at baseline. The sequence was obtained from a human donor with classical Hodgkin lymphoma. The base sequence is TGTGCCAGCAGCCCCTGGACTAGCGGGGGCACAGATACGCAGTATTTT. Translation gives CASSPWTSGGTDTQYF. The reference TRBV7-9 and TRBJ2-3 proteins fill in what lies around the CDR3, so the full variable domain reads DTGVSQNPRHKITKRGQNVTFRCDPISEHNRLYWYRQTLGQGPEFLTYFQNEAQLEKSRLLSDRFSAERPKGSFSTLEIQRTEQGDSAMYLCASSPWTSGGTDTQYFGPGTRLTVL.